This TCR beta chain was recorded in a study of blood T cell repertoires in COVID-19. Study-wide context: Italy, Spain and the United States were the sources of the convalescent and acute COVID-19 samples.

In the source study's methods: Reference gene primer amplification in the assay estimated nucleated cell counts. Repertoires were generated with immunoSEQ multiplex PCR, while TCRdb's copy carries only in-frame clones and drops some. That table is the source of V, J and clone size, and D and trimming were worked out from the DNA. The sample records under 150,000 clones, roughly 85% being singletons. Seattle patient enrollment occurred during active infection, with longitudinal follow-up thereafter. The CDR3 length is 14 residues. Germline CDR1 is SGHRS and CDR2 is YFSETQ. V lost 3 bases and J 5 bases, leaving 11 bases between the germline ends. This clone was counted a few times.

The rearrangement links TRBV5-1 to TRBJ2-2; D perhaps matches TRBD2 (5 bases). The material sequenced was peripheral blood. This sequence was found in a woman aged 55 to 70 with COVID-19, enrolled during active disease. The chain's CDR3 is CASSYRGLTGELFF. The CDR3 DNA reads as TGCGCCAGCAGCTACCGAGGGTTGACCGGGGAGCTGTTTTTT.